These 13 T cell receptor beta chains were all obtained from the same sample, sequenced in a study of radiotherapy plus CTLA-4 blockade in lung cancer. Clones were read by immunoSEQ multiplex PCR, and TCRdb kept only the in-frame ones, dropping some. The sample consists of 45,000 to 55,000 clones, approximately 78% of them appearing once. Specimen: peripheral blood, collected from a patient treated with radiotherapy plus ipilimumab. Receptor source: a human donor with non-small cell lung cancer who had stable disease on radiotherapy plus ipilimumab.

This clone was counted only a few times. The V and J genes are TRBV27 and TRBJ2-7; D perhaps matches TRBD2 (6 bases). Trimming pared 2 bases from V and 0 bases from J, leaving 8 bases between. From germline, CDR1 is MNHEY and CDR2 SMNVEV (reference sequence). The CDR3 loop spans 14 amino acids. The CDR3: CASSLIGSSYEQYF. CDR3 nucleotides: TGTGCCAGCAGTTTAATCGGGAGCTCCTACGAGCAGTACTTC.

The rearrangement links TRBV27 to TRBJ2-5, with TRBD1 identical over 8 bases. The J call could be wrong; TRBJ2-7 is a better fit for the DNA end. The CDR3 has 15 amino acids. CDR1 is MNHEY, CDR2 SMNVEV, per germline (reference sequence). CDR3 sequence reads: CASSSPGQDYYEQYF. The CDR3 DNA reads TGTGCCAGCAGTTCGCCGGGACAGGACTACTACGAGCAGTACTTC.

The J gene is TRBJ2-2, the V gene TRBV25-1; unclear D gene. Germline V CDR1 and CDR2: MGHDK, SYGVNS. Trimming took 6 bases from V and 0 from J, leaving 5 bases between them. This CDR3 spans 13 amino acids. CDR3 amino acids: CASSETNTGELFF. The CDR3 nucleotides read TGTGCCAGCAGCGAGACGAACACCGGGGAGCTGTTTTTT.

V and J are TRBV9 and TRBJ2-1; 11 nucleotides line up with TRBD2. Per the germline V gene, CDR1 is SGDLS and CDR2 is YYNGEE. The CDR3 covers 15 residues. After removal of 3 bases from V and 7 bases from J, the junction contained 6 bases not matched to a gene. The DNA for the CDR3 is TGTGCCAGCAGCGCCGCGGGACTAGCGGCAAATGAGCAGTTCTTC. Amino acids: CASSAAGLAANEQFF.

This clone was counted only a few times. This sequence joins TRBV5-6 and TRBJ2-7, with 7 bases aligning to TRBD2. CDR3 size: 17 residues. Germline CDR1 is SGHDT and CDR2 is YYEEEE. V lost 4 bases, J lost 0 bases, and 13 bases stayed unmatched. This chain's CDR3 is CASSPNPGTTTSYEQYF. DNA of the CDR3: TGTGCCAGCAGCCCCAACCCCGGGACTACTACCTCCTACGAGCAGTACTTC.

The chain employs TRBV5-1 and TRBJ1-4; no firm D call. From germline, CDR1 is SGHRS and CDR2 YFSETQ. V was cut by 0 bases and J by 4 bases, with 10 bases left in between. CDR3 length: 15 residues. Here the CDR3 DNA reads TGCGCCAGCAGCTTGGGAGGGTACGGTAATGAAAAACTGTTTTTT. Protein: CASSLGGYGNEKLFF. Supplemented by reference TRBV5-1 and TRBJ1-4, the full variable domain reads KAGVTQTPRYLIKTRGQQVTLSCSPISGHRSVSWYQQTPGQGLQFLFEYFSETQRNKGNFPGRFSGRQFSNSRSEMNVSTLELGDSALYLCASSLGGYGNEKLFFGSGTQLSVL.

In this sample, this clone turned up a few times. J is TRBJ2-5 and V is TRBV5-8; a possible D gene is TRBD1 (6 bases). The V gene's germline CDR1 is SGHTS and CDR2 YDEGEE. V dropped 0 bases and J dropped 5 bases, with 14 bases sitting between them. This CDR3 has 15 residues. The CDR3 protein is CASSLGGQGTETQYF. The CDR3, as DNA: TGTGCCAGCAGCTTGGGGGGGCAGGGCACGGAGACCCAGTACTTC.

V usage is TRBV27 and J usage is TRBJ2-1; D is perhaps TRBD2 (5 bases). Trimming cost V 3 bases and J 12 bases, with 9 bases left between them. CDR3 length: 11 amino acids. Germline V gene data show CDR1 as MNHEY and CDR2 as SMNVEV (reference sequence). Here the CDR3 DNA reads TGTGCCAGCAGTTTTCGGGGTGTGCAGTTCTTC. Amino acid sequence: CASSFRGVQFF.

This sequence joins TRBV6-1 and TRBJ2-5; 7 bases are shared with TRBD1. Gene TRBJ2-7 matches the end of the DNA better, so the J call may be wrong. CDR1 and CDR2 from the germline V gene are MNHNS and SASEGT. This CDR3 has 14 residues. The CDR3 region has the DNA TGTGCCAGCAGTGAACTGGACAGGTGGGACGAGCAGTACTTC. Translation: CASSELDRWDEQYF.

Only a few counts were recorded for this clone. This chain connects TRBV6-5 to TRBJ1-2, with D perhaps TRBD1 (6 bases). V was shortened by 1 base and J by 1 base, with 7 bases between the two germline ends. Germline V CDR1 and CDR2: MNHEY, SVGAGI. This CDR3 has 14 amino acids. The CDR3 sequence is CASSYLQGNYGYTF. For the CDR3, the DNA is TGTGCCAGCAGTTACTTACAGGGTAACTATGGCTACACCTTC.

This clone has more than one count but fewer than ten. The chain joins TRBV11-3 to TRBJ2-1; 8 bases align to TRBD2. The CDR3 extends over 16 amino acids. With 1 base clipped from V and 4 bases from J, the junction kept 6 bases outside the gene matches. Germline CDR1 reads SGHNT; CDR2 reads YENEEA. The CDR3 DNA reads TGTGCCAGCAGCTTAGGTACTAGCGGCGGTTACAATGAGCAGTTCTTC. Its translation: CASSLGTSGGYNEQFF.

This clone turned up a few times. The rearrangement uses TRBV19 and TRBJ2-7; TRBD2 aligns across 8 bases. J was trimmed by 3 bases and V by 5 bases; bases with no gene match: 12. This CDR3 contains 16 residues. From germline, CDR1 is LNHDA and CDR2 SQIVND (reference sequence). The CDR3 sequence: CASSHPAGEAFYEQYF. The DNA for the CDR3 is TGTGCCAGTAGTCACCCAGCGGGAGAGGCCTTCTACGAGCAGTACTTC.

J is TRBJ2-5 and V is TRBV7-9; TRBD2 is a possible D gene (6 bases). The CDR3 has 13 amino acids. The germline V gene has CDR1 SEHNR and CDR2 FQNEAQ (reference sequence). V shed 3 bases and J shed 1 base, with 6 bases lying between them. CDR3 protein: CASSFSGQETQYF. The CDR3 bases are TGTGCCAGCAGCTTTAGCGGCCAAGAGACCCAGTACTTC.